The rows below give T cell receptor beta chains drawn from one sample of a study of T cell responses to AZD1222 COVID-19 vaccine. This table comes from immunoSEQ multiplex PCR, and its TCRdb copy is limited to in-frame clones, with some not included. The sample records about 140,000 clones, about nine tenths being singletons. This sample comprised peripheral blood, obtained 28 days after the second AZD1222 dose. Source of these receptors: an adult who received the AZD1222 COVID-19 vaccine. CDR3s include the opening cysteine and the closing phenylalanine or tryptophan. D genes are given only for firm matches. The size field is filled for only some rows; it gives once, few, many or a size class.

d_call: -; v_call: TRBV6-4; j_call: TRBJ1-1; clone_size: -; cdr3_nt: TGTGCCAGCAGTGACAGGGGTGGCACTGAAGCTTTCTTT; cdr3_aa: CASSDRGGTEAFF
d_call: TRBD1; v_call: TRBV11-1; j_call: TRBJ1-1; clone_size: -; cdr3_nt: TGTGCCAGCAGCTTAGCGGCCGGGACAGGGAACCCTGAAGCTTTCTTT; cdr3_aa: CASSLAAGTGNPEAFF
d_call: -; v_call: TRBV13; j_call: TRBJ1-2; clone_size: once; cdr3_nt: TGTGCCAGCAGCCTCGGGACGGAAAGCGACTATAGCTACACCTTC; cdr3_aa: CASSLGTESDYSYTF
d_call: -; v_call: TRBV7-8; j_call: TRBJ1-4; clone_size: -; cdr3_nt: TGTGCCAGCAGCACTAGAGACACCTCGCCCCCAGAAAAACTGTTTTTT; cdr3_aa: CASSTRDTSPPEKLFF
d_call: -; v_call: TRBV6-2/TRBV6-3; j_call: TRBJ2-7; clone_size: -; cdr3_nt: TGTGCCAGCAGCCTCCCCTTCAGGTACGAGCAGTACTTC; cdr3_aa: CASSLPFRYEQYF
d_call: TRBD2; v_call: TRBV28; j_call: TRBJ2-3; clone_size: once; cdr3_nt: TGTGCCAGCAAGGCGTGGCTAGCGGAGACAGATACGCAGTATTTT; cdr3_aa: CASKAWLAETDTQYF
d_call: TRBD1; v_call: TRBV6-5; j_call: TRBJ2-7; clone_size: once; cdr3_nt: TGTGCCAGCTGGGACAGGGCGAACGAGCAGTACTTC; cdr3_aa: CASWDRANEQYF
d_call: TRBD1; v_call: TRBV6-2/TRBV6-3; j_call: TRBJ1-1; clone_size: -; cdr3_nt: TGTGCCAGCAGCCCTTGGACAGGGTACGGGCTGAACACTGAAGCTTTCTTT; cdr3_aa: CASSPWTGYGLNTEAFF
d_call: -; v_call: TRBV28; j_call: TRBJ2-2; clone_size: -; cdr3_nt: TGTGCCAGCAGCCGAGGTCTAGTCGCGGTCGAGGAGCTGTTTTTT; cdr3_aa: CASSRGLVAVEELFF
d_call: TRBD1; v_call: TRBV7-3; j_call: TRBJ1-2; clone_size: -; cdr3_nt: TGTGCCAGCAGCCGTTACCCGGGACAGGGTAACTATGGCTACACCTTC; cdr3_aa: CASSRYPGQGNYGYTF
d_call: -; v_call: TRBV7-9; j_call: TRBJ2-7; clone_size: -; cdr3_nt: TGTGCCAGCAGCTTAGGGCGGCAGACTTACTCCGAGCAGTACTTC; cdr3_aa: CASSLGRQTYSEQYF
d_call: -; v_call: TRBV9; j_call: TRBJ1-6; clone_size: -; cdr3_nt: TGTGCCAGCAGCGTAGGGGCCCTTAATTCACCCCTCCACTTT; cdr3_aa: CASSVGALNSPLHF
d_call: -; v_call: TRBV5-1; j_call: TRBJ1-5; clone_size: few; cdr3_nt: TGCGCCAGCAGCGAGGGGACGGGCAATCAGCCCCAGCATTTT; cdr3_aa: CASSEGTGNQPQHF
d_call: TRBD1; v_call: TRBV5-1; j_call: TRBJ1-1; clone_size: -; cdr3_nt: TGCGCCAGCAGCTTGGGACAGGGGGCTGAAGCTTTCTTT; cdr3_aa: CASSLGQGAEAFF
d_call: -; v_call: TRBV28; j_call: TRBJ2-5; clone_size: -; cdr3_nt: TGTGCCAGCAGTCCCCGACTAACGGAGACCCAGTACTTC; cdr3_aa: CASSPRLTETQYF
d_call: TRBD1; v_call: TRBV19; j_call: TRBJ1-5; clone_size: few; cdr3_nt: TGTGCCAGTAGTATAGACGACACAGGGGAAGGCAATCAGCCCCAGCATTTT; cdr3_aa: CASSIDDTGEGNQPQHF
d_call: -; v_call: TRBV3-1/TRBV3-2; j_call: TRBJ2-1; clone_size: -; cdr3_nt: TGTGCCAGCAGCCAAGGTAGGCGGACCCAAAGCTCCTACAATGAGCAGTTCTTC; cdr3_aa: CASSQGRRTQSSYNEQFF
d_call: TRBD1; v_call: TRBV9; j_call: TRBJ2-3; clone_size: -; cdr3_nt: TGTGCCAGCAGTCCACAAAGGACAGGGGGCACAGATACGCAGTATTTT; cdr3_aa: CASSPQRTGGTDTQYF
d_call: -; v_call: TRBV2; j_call: TRBJ1-5; clone_size: -; cdr3_nt: TGTGCCAGCAGCCCCCAGTCGACAGGCAATCAGCCCCAGCATTTT; cdr3_aa: CASSPQSTGNQPQHF
d_call: -; v_call: TRBV25-1; j_call: TRBJ1-4; clone_size: -; cdr3_nt: TGTGCCAGCAGTGAATCGGAAGGGTTTGTAAAACTGTTTTTT; cdr3_aa: CASSESEGFVKLFF
d_call: TRBD2; v_call: TRBV6-5; j_call: TRBJ2-7; clone_size: -; cdr3_nt: TGTGCCAGCAGACCCGGGACTAGCGGGAGTAGCGAGCAGTACTTC; cdr3_aa: CASRPGTSGSSEQYF
d_call: -; v_call: TRBV4-1; j_call: TRBJ1-3; clone_size: -; cdr3_nt: TGCGCCAGCAGCCAGGCGCGGGAAGAGGCCATATATTTT; cdr3_aa: CASSQAREEAIYF
d_call: -; v_call: TRBV4-2; j_call: TRBJ2-3; clone_size: -; cdr3_nt: TGTGCCAGCAGCTTTTCCGGGGAAAATACGCAGTATTTT; cdr3_aa: CASSFSGENTQYF
d_call: -; v_call: TRBV2; j_call: TRBJ1-5; clone_size: once; cdr3_nt: TGTGCCAGCAGTGGGTTCAGGGGAAGCAATCAGCCCCAGCATTTT; cdr3_aa: CASSGFRGSNQPQHF
d_call: TRBD1; v_call: TRBV2; j_call: TRBJ1-2; clone_size: -; cdr3_nt: TGTGCCAGCAGTGATAGAGACAGGGATGGCTACACCTTC; cdr3_aa: CASSDRDRDGYTF
d_call: -; v_call: TRBV12-3/TRBV12-4; j_call: TRBJ1-2; clone_size: -; cdr3_nt: TGTGCCAGCAGTTTCGGTCAGGGGAGCGGCTACACCTTC; cdr3_aa: CASSFGQGSGYTF
d_call: TRBD1; v_call: TRBV7-9; j_call: TRBJ1-2; clone_size: -; cdr3_nt: TGTGCCAGCAGCGCCGGGACAGGGAACGCCTATGGCTACACCTTC; cdr3_aa: CASSAGTGNAYGYTF
d_call: -; v_call: TRBV6-4; j_call: TRBJ1-2; clone_size: -; cdr3_nt: TGTGCCAGCAGCCGGGGCGGGAACTATGGCTACACCTTC; cdr3_aa: CASSRGGNYGYTF
d_call: TRBD1; v_call: TRBV9; j_call: TRBJ2-3; clone_size: -; cdr3_nt: TGTGCCAGCAGTCGGACAGGTTGGACAGATACGCAGTATTTT; cdr3_aa: CASSRTGWTDTQYF
d_call: -; v_call: TRBV2; j_call: TRBJ2-1; clone_size: -; cdr3_nt: TGTGCCAGCAGTGTCAGTGAGCAGTTCTTC; cdr3_aa: CASSVSEQFF
d_call: -; v_call: TRBV6-1; j_call: TRBJ1-5; clone_size: -; cdr3_nt: TGTGCCAGCAGTGAGGGGACCCGCCGCCCTCAGCCCCAGCATTTT; cdr3_aa: CASSEGTRRPQPQHF
d_call: -; v_call: TRBV12-3/TRBV12-4; j_call: TRBJ1-1; clone_size: -; cdr3_nt: TGTGCCAGCAGTCTGATGGGATGGCGGGCTTTCTTT; cdr3_aa: CASSLMGWRAFF
d_call: TRBD1; v_call: TRBV7-9; j_call: TRBJ1-6; clone_size: -; cdr3_nt: TGTGCCAGCAGCTCACGGGAGGGGGCCGGTGGTAATTCACCCCTCCACTTT; cdr3_aa: CASSSREGAGGNSPLHF
d_call: -; v_call: TRBV10-1; j_call: TRBJ1-2; clone_size: -; cdr3_nt: TGCGCCAGCAGTGAGGGGATAGGCTATGGCTACACCTTC; cdr3_aa: CASSEGIGYGYTF
d_call: -; v_call: TRBV9; j_call: TRBJ2-4; clone_size: -; cdr3_nt: TGTGCCAGCAGCGTAGAACCGGCCCCAGGGGACATTCAGTACTTC; cdr3_aa: CASSVEPAPGDIQYF
d_call: -; v_call: TRBV4-1; j_call: TRBJ2-5; clone_size: -; cdr3_nt: TGCGCCAGCAGCCAAGAAGGGGTGGAGACCCAGTACTTC; cdr3_aa: CASSQEGVETQYF
d_call: -; v_call: TRBV2; j_call: TRBJ2-7; clone_size: -; cdr3_nt: TGTGCCAGCAGGCCGGGCCCCAGGGACTACGAGCAGTACTTC; cdr3_aa: CASRPGPRDYEQYF
d_call: -; v_call: TRBV15; j_call: TRBJ1-4; clone_size: -; cdr3_nt: TGTGCCACCAGCAGAGACCAAACAACTAATGAAAAACTGTTTTTT; cdr3_aa: CATSRDQTTNEKLFF
d_call: -; v_call: TRBV27; j_call: TRBJ1-5; clone_size: -; cdr3_nt: TGTGCCAGCAGTTTGACAAGGAATCAGCCCCAGCATTTT; cdr3_aa: CASSLTRNQPQHF
d_call: -; v_call: TRBV5-1; j_call: TRBJ2-7; clone_size: -; cdr3_nt: TGCGCCAGCAGCTCTGAGGACGGAATGGGCTACGAGCAGTACTTC; cdr3_aa: CASSSEDGMGYEQYF
d_call: -; v_call: TRBV7-2; j_call: TRBJ2-5; clone_size: -; cdr3_nt: TGTGCCAGCACCTTGAACGGAGCTCAAGAGACCCAGTACTTC; cdr3_aa: CASTLNGAQETQYF
d_call: -; v_call: TRBV6-5; j_call: TRBJ1-1; clone_size: -; cdr3_nt: TGTGCCAGCAGTTACTCGACAGCTTACACTGAAGCTTTCTTT; cdr3_aa: CASSYSTAYTEAFF
d_call: TRBD1; v_call: TRBV7-9; j_call: TRBJ1-3; clone_size: -; cdr3_nt: TGTGCCAGCAGCTCAACGACAGGGTCCTCTGGAAACACCATATATTTT; cdr3_aa: CASSSTTGSSGNTIYF
d_call: -; v_call: TRBV28; j_call: TRBJ2-7; clone_size: -; cdr3_nt: TGTGCCAGTGGGTCTTCATACGAGCAGTACTTC; cdr3_aa: CASGSSYEQYF
d_call: -; v_call: TRBV5-1; j_call: TRBJ2-7; clone_size: -; cdr3_nt: TGCGCCAGCAGCTCCGGAGGAACAGGTCTCTACGAGCAGTACTTC; cdr3_aa: CASSSGGTGLYEQYF
d_call: -; v_call: TRBV7-3; j_call: TRBJ2-1; clone_size: -; cdr3_nt: TGTGCCAGCAGCTTAACGTGGTCTTTGGGCAATGAGCAGTTCTTC; cdr3_aa: CASSLTWSLGNEQFF
d_call: -; v_call: TRBV5-1; j_call: TRBJ1-2; clone_size: -; cdr3_nt: TGCGCCAGCAGCGCACTTGACCTCTATGGCTACACCTTC; cdr3_aa: CASSALDLYGYTF
d_call: -; v_call: TRBV9; j_call: TRBJ2-7; clone_size: -; cdr3_nt: TGTGCCAGCAGCGCACAAACATCAGCTGCCTACGAGCAGTACTTC; cdr3_aa: CASSAQTSAAYEQYF
d_call: -; v_call: TRBV27; j_call: TRBJ2-1; clone_size: -; cdr3_nt: TGTGCCAGCAGTTTCCCGACGGGAAGGACGGAGTCCTACAATGAGCAGTTCTTC; cdr3_aa: CASSFPTGRTESYNEQFF
d_call: -; v_call: TRBV27; j_call: TRBJ2-7; clone_size: -; cdr3_nt: TGTGCCAGCAGTACGCAACCGGGACAAATATACGAGCAGTACTTC; cdr3_aa: CASSTQPGQIYEQYF
d_call: -; v_call: TRBV6-5; j_call: TRBJ1-1; clone_size: -; cdr3_nt: TGTGCCAGCAGTTACTCGAACACTGAAGCTTTCTTT; cdr3_aa: CASSYSNTEAFF
d_call: -; v_call: TRBV3-1/TRBV3-2; j_call: TRBJ1-3; clone_size: -; cdr3_nt: TGTGCCAGCAGCCCAGGGGTACAGGGCTGGAACACCATATATTTT; cdr3_aa: CASSPGVQGWNTIYF
d_call: -; v_call: TRBV27; j_call: TRBJ1-2; clone_size: -; cdr3_nt: TGTGCCAGCAGTACCCTGACAGGAAGCTATGGCTACACCTTC; cdr3_aa: CASSTLTGSYGYTF
d_call: -; v_call: TRBV12-3/TRBV12-4; j_call: TRBJ2-3; clone_size: -; cdr3_nt: TGTGCCAGTAGAGGTATGGGGCACGATACGCAGTATTTT; cdr3_aa: CASRGMGHDTQYF
d_call: -; v_call: TRBV11-1; j_call: TRBJ1-1; clone_size: -; cdr3_nt: TGTGCCAGCAGCTCCCTACGAGGAACCACTGAAGCTTTCTTT; cdr3_aa: CASSSLRGTTEAFF
d_call: TRBD2; v_call: TRBV7-3; j_call: TRBJ2-7; clone_size: many; cdr3_nt: TGTGCCAGCAGTCCCAGCGGGAGCGCGGCGAGGCAGTACTTC; cdr3_aa: CASSPSGSAARQYF